This T cell receptor beta chain was sequenced during a study of cytomegalovirus exposure and HLA in healthy donors. Turning to the study itself: The 90 to 150 validation repertoires matched the roughly 630 first-cohort repertoires in platform, a later analysis reported.

The V gene lost 2 bases and the J gene lost 3 bases, with 7 bases spanning the gap. Germline CDR1 reads MNHEY; CDR2 reads SVGAGI. The length of the CDR3 is 13 residues. Clones were sequenced by immunoSEQ multiplex PCR, and TCRdb holds only the in-frame ones, with some missing. This table holds over 150,000 clones, about 90% found once. The sequence derives from a woman aged 18-30 years in good health and CMV-seropositive. The V call is TRBV6-5, the J call TRBJ1-1; tentative D call: TRBD1 (5 bases). Sequences were obtained from PBMCs. The CDR3: CASSYQGDTEAFF. CDR3 coding DNA: TGTGCCAGCAGTTACCAGGGTGACACTGAAGCTTTCTTT.